This T cell receptor (beta chain) was documented in a study of blood T cell repertoires in COVID-19. For the study at large: Nucleic acid was either cDNA or gDNA, and it came from T cells, B-cell-depleted T cells, or PBMCs.

Repertoires were generated with immunoSEQ multiplex PCR, while TCRdb's copy carries only in-frame clones and drops some. The table lists tens of thousands of clones, approximately 86% of them singletons. Trimming took 7 bases from V and 2 from J; bases not matched to a gene: 9. The CDR3 extends over 14 amino acids. Germline lookup yields CDR1 SQVTM and CDR2 ANQGSEA. The sequenced sample was peripheral blood. The source is a man in his fifties or sixties with active COVID-19. The chain carries TRBV29-1 and TRBJ2-3; 7 bases are a match to TRBD2. The CDR3 bases are TGCAGCGCTGGACGCGGGGGTCTCACAGATACGCAGTATTTT. This gives the protein CSAGRGGLTDTQYF.